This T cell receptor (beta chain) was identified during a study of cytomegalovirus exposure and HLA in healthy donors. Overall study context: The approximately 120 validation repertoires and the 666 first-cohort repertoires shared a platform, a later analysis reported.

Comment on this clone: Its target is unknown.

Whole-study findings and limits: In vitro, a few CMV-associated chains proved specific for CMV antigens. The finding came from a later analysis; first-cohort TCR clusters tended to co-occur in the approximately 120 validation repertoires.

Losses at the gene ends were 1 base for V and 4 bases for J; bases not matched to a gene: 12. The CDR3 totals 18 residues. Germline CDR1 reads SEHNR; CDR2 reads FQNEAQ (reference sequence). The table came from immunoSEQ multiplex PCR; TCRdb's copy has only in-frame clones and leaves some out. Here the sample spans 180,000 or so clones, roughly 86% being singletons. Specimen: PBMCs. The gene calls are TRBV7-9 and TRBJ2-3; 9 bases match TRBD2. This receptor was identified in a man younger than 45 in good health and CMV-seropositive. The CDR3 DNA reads TGTGCCAGCAGCTTAGTCGAATCTATTGGCGGGAGGGCAGATACGCAGTATTTT. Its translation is CASSLVESIGGRADTQYF. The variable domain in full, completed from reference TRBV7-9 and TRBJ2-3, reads DTGVSQNPRHKITKRGQNVTFRCDPISEHNRLYWYRQTLGQGPEFLTYFQNEAQLEKSRLLSDRFSAERPKGSFSTLEIQRTEQGDSAMYLCASSLVESIGGRADTQYFGPGTRLTVL.